The next 22 T cell receptor beta chains were all read from a single sample in a study of OX40 agonist ivuxolimab in advanced cancers. Using immunoSEQ multiplex PCR, the repertoire was profiled, and TCRdb retains in-frame clones only, with some absent. The table includes roughly 67,000 clones, 87% detected once. The source was CD4+ or CD8+ T cells sorted from blood, collected in a trial of the OX40 agonist ivuxolimab. The origin of the receptors is an adult with an advanced solid tumor such as melanoma, head and neck, liver or kidney cancer.

The chain links TRBV9 to TRBJ1-2; D call uncertain. V lost 0 bases and J lost 4, with 13 bases in between. This CDR3 is 15 amino acids long. Per germline, CDR1 SGDLS and CDR2 YYNGEE. The CDR3, as DNA: TGTGCCAGCAGCGTAGGAGGGAGGTTAAGCTATGGCTACACCTTC. This encodes CASSVGGRLSYGYTF.

The chain uses TRBV18 and TRBJ2-2; D is undetermined. Trimming pared 3 bases from V and 3 bases from J, leaving 5 bases between. The CDR3 runs to 13 residues. Per germline, CDR1 KGHSH and CDR2 LQKENI. The CDR3 nucleotides are TGTGCCAGCTCACCGTCTGACACCGGGGAGCTGTTTTTT. It codes for CASSPSDTGELFF.

The chain joins TRBV11-2 to TRBJ2-2; TRBD1 aligns across 7 bases. The junction had 9 bases not matched to a gene; V was cut back by 3 bases and J by 5 bases. Germline loops: CDR1 SGHAT, CDR2 FQNNGV. The CDR3 length is 16 residues. CDR3 sequence (DNA): TGTGCCAGCAGCTTTACGAAGGGGGCGCAAACCGGGGAGCTGTTTTTT. Translating gives CASSFTKGAQTGELFF.

This rearrangement joins TRBV19 to TRBJ1-1; D remains unclear. The CDR3 totals 15 residues. The germline CDR1 and CDR2 sequences are LNHDA and SQIVND (reference sequence). Trimming stripped 1 base from V and 0 bases from J, with 9 bases between. CDR3 loop: CASSIGQSMNTEAFF. For the CDR3, the DNA is TGTGCCAGTAGTATAGGGCAGAGTATGAACACTGAAGCTTTCTTT.

This clone came up once. This sequence joins TRBV9 and TRBJ2-3; weak D call: TRBD2 (6 bases). Per germline, CDR1 SGDLS and CDR2 YYNGEE. This CDR3 is 13 amino acids long. The germline V and J ends were trimmed by 0 bases and 8 bases, with 10 bases remaining between them. CDR3: CASSVGTTGTQYF. The CDR3 DNA sequence: TGTGCCAGCAGCGTAGGGACTACGGGTACGCAGTATTTT. The variable domain in full, completed from reference TRBV9 and TRBJ2-3, reads DSGVTQTPKHLITATGQRVTLRCSPRSGDLSVYWYQQSLDQGLQFLIQYYNGEERAKGNILERFSAQQFPDLHSELNLSSLELGDSALYFCASSVGTTGTQYFGPGTRLTVL.

This sequence joins TRBV7-2 and TRBJ2-7; D unresolved. CDR3 length equals 15 residues. Germline V gene data show CDR1 as SGHTA and CDR2 as FQGNSA. Deletions cut 1 base from V and 0 bases from J, with 10 bases between. CDR3 in DNA: TGTGCCAGCAGCTTAGGAGTAGGCTACTCCTACGAGCAGTACTTC. It yields the protein CASSLGVGYSYEQYF.

J is TRBJ2-1 and V is TRBV7-9; 8 bases are a match to TRBD2. CDR1 and CDR2 (germline): SEHNR, FQNEAQ (reference sequence). The CDR3 totals 14 residues. V shed 1 base and J 10 bases; nucleotides not matched to a gene: 6. The chain's CDR3 is CASSLDGGALEQFF. CDR3 nucleotide sequence: TGTGCCAGCAGCTTAGACGGGGGGGCCCTGGAGCAGTTCTTC.

This chain uses TRBV5-5 with TRBJ2-7; TRBD2 matches 8 bases. With V trimmed by 4 bases and J by 1 base, 7 bases remained unmatched. The CDR3 spans 15 residues. CDR1 is SGHKS, CDR2 YYEKEE, per germline (reference sequence). The DNA of the CDR3 is TGTGCCAGCAGCACACGACTAGCGAGATCCTACGAGCAGTACTTC. This codes for CASSTRLARSYEQYF. The whole variable domain, remainder taken from reference TRBV5-5 and TRBJ2-7, is DAGVTQSPTHLIKTRGQQVTLRCSPISGHKSVSWYQQVLGQGPQFIFQYYEKEERGRGNFPDRFSARQFPNYSSELNVNALLLGDSALYLCASSTRLARSYEQYFGPGTRLTVT.

The chain recombines TRBV6-5 with TRBJ1-5; D ambiguous. Per the germline V gene, CDR1 is MNHEY and CDR2 is SVGAGI. V was shortened by 4 bases and J by 4 bases, with 11 bases between the two germline ends. This CDR3 has 14 amino acids. CDR3 bases: TGTGCCAGCAGTTCCCTTTCCTTTAATCAGCCCCAGCATTTT. Its translation: CASSSLSFNQPQHF.

J is TRBJ1-2 and V is TRBV30, with D possibly TRBD1 on 6 matching bases. CDR1 and CDR2 (germline): GTSNPN, SVGIG (reference sequence). Trimming removed 0 bases at V and 1 base at J, with 12 bases between. The CDR3 contains 15 residues. The CDR3 spells CAWSVGGPNNYGYTF. The CDR3 DNA reads as TGTGCCTGGAGTGTAGGGGGACCCAATAACTATGGCTACACCTTC.

The rearrangement links TRBV5-1 to TRBJ1-2, with a possible D match to TRBD1 (5 bases). Looked up from germline, CDR1 is SGHRS and CDR2 is YFSETQ. The CDR3 has 14 residues. Trimming took off 5 bases at V and 8 bases at J, with 19 bases between the two ends. The CDR3 loop is CASSWGGREGGYTF. The CDR3 DNA follows: TGCGCCAGCAGTTGGGGGGGTCGAGAGGGCGGCTACACCTTC.

The chain carries TRBV19 and TRBJ2-3; no firm D call. This CDR3 is built from 14 residues. V shed 6 bases and J shed 4 bases, with 14 bases lying between them. CDR1 LNHDA and CDR2 SQIVND come from the germline V gene (reference sequence). CDR3 in amino acids: CASRLGSSSDTQYF. CDR3 bases: TGTGCCAGTAGGCTAGGCTCATCGTCAGATACGCAGTATTTT.

CDR3 amino acids: CASSFGHANSPLHF. CDR3 DNA: TGTGCCAGCAGCTTCGGACACGCTAATTCACCCCTCCACTTT. The rearrangement joins TRBV7-2 to TRBJ1-6; D is perhaps TRBD1 (5 bases). Germline V gene sequence: CDR1 SGHTA, CDR2 FQGNSA. The CDR3 totals 14 residues. Trimming shortened V by 3 bases and J by 6 bases, and 9 bases separated the two germline ends.

The J gene is TRBJ2-3, the V gene TRBV9, with D perhaps TRBD2 (6 bases). The CDR3 sequence is 15 residues long. CDR1 and CDR2 (germline): SGDLS, YYNGEE. Trimming left V 0 bases short and J 9 bases short, with 17 bases between. The CDR3 DNA is TGTGCCAGCAGCGTAGTCCAGGGCGGCCGGGGGACGCAGTATTTT. It codes for CASSVVQGGRGTQYF. Full variable domain (rest looked up from reference TRBV9 and TRBJ2-3): DSGVTQTPKHLITATGQRVTLRCSPRSGDLSVYWYQQSLDQGLQFLIQYYNGEERAKGNILERFSAQQFPDLHSELNLSSLELGDSALYFCASSVVQGGRGTQYFGPGTRLTVL.

The V and J genes are TRBV7-9 and TRBJ1-4, with D tentatively TRBD1 (6 bases). The CDR3 has 14 residues. V was trimmed by 5 bases and J by 8 bases, leaving 15 bases between them. Germline V gives CDR1 SEHNR, CDR2 FQNEAQ (reference sequence). The CDR3 is CASSQRTVREKLFF. The CDR3 nucleotides are TGTGCCAGCAGCCAAAGGACAGTAAGAGAAAAACTGTTTTTT.

The chain carries TRBV7-8 and TRBJ1-1; D perhaps matches TRBD1 (5 bases). The CDR3 is 15 residues long. V shed 5 bases and J shed 6 bases, with 19 bases lying between them. Germline assignment: CDR1 SGHVS and CDR2 FQNEAQ. CDR3 DNA: TGTGCCAGCAGCCCAGGGAGGCAGGGAGTCCCTGAAGCTTTCTTT. Amino acid sequence: CASSPGRQGVPEAFF.

The chain uses TRBV19 and TRBJ2-3, with unresolved D. From germline, CDR1 is LNHDA and CDR2 SQIVND (reference sequence). The germline V and J ends were trimmed by 9 bases and 7 bases, with 14 bases remaining between them. The CDR3 spans 12 residues. The CDR3 loop is CASSQEGNTQYF. CDR3 DNA: TGTGCCAGCAGCCAGGAAGGGAATACGCAGTATTTT.

The chain combines TRBV18 with TRBJ1-6; weak D call: TRBD1 (6 bases). Germline V lookup: CDR1 KGHSH, CDR2 LQKENI. The CDR3 has 15 amino acids. Deletions cut 2 bases from V and 10 bases from J, with 15 bases between. CDR3 in amino acids: CASSPYNRVESPLHF. CDR3 bases: TGTGCCAGCTCACCATATAACAGGGTGGAATCACCCCTCCACTTT.

The rearrangement uses TRBV6-5 and TRBJ1-2, with TRBD1 identical over 8 bases. Germline loops: CDR1 MNHEY, CDR2 SVGAGI. The CDR3 sequence is 13 residues long. The V gene end was trimmed by 6 bases and the J gene end by 6 bases; junction bases not matched to a gene: 6. CDR3 residues: CASSFTTGDGYTF. The CDR3, as DNA: TGTGCCAGCAGCTTCACGACAGGGGATGGCTACACCTTC.

The chain combines TRBV4-2 with TRBJ1-2, with D uncertain. Germline V lookup: CDR1 LGHNA, CDR2 YNFKEQ. V gave up 0 bases and J gave up 1 base, with 6 bases separating them. The CDR3 length is 14 residues. This chain's CDR3 is CASSQERGNYGYTF. CDR3 nucleotides: TGTGCCAGCAGCCAAGAACGGGGTAACTATGGCTACACCTTC.

The V gene is TRBV19, the J gene TRBJ2-3; TRBD2 aligns across 15 bases. This CDR3 has 16 amino acids. Germline CDR1 and CDR2: LNHDA and SQIVND (reference sequence). Trimming at V came to 6 bases and at J to 5 bases, leaving 6 bases not matched to a gene. CDR3 sequence (DNA): TGTGCCAGTAGACGCGGGACTAGCGGGGGGATAGATACGCAGTATTTT. Residues: CASRRGTSGGIDTQYF.

The rearrangement links TRBV5-6 to TRBJ2-3; D possibly corresponds to TRBD2 (6 bases). Germline CDR1 reads SGHDT; CDR2 reads YYEEEE. Trimming stripped 5 bases from V and 1 base from J, with 17 bases between. The length of the CDR3 is 16 residues. For the CDR3, the DNA is TGTGCCAGCAGGCGGATAGGGCGGGGCGGCACAGATACGCAGTATTTT. Protein sequence: CASRRIGRGGTDTQYF.